Each of the 19 T cell receptor beta chains below was sequenced from the same sample in a study of T cell responses to AZD1222 COVID-19 vaccine. Here immunoSEQ multiplex PCR was the method, and the copy in TCRdb shows in-frame clones only, minus some. Of some 70,000 clones in the sample, over 70% are singletons; the top ten hold over 12%. Sequences were derived from peripheral blood, sampled 28 days after the second AZD1222 dose. The receptors derive from an adult who received the AZD1222 COVID-19 vaccine.

The chain carries TRBV10-3 and TRBJ2-1; D unresolved. V was shortened by 3 bases and J by 9 bases, with 6 bases between the two germline ends. Germline V gene sequence: CDR1 ENHRY, CDR2 SYGVKD. The CDR3 extends over 11 amino acids. The CDR3 sequence is CAISDSVEQFF. The CDR3 DNA is TGTGCCATCAGTGACTCGGTTGAGCAGTTCTTC.

The chain combines TRBV11-3 with TRBJ2-1; 9 nucleotides line up with TRBD1. CDR3 length: 14 residues. The germline CDR1 and CDR2 sequences are SGHNT and YENEEA. The trim removed 5 bases at V and 3 bases at J, leaving 2 bases unmatched. DNA of the CDR3: TGTGCCAGCAGCCGGGGACAGGGCTACAATGAGCAGTTCTTC. Protein sequence: CASSRGQGYNEQFF.

This chain links TRBV19 with TRBJ2-5; 7 bases line up with TRBD1. Trimming at V came to 11 bases and at J to 2 bases, leaving 8 bases not matched to a gene. This CDR3 has 13 amino acids. Germline lookup yields CDR1 LNHDA and CDR2 SQIVND (reference sequence). Here the CDR3 reads CARSRDSQETQYF. The CDR3 DNA is TGTGCCCGCAGCCGGGACAGTCAAGAGACCCAGTACTTC.

The chain is built from TRBV7-9 and TRBJ2-3; 8 bases line up with TRBD2. Losses at the gene ends were 4 bases for V and 3 bases for J; bases not matched to a gene: 9. The CDR3 loop spans 16 amino acids. CDR1 SEHNR and CDR2 FQNEAQ come from the germline V gene (reference sequence). The CDR3 region has the DNA TGTGCCAGCAGCTCCCGGTTCGGGGGGGGGACAGATACGCAGTATTTT. Translation: CASSSRFGGGTDTQYF.

The genes are TRBV15 and TRBJ1-2; D perhaps matches TRBD1 (5 bases). V lost 0 bases, J lost 4 bases, and 9 bases lay in between. Germline V gene data show CDR1 as LNHNV and CDR2 as YYDKDF (reference sequence). This CDR3 is 14 amino acids long. The CDR3 DNA sequence: TGTGCCACCAGCAGAGAGGGGACTGTCTATGGCTACACCTTC. Protein: CATSREGTVYGYTF.

This rearrangement joins TRBV29-1 to TRBJ2-3; 8 nucleotides match TRBD2. Germline V gives CDR1 SQVTM, CDR2 ANQGSEA. J was trimmed by 4 bases and V by 1 base; bases with no gene match: 7. The length of the CDR3 is 15 residues. CDR3 sequence (DNA): TGCAGCGTTGAAGGAAGGGGCGGGGGGCCAGATACGCAGTATTTT. Encoded protein: CSVEGRGGGPDTQYF.

The V gene is TRBV15, the J gene TRBJ2-1; D remains unclear. The V gene's germline CDR1 is LNHNV and CDR2 YYDKDF (reference sequence). CDR3 length equals 14 residues. Trimming cost V 0 bases and J 5 bases, with 8 bases left between them. The CDR3 DNA reads TGTGCCACCAGCAGAGATTTGGGCCACAATGAGCAGTTCTTC. Its protein is CATSRDLGHNEQFF.

This clone was seen only a few times. The chain has TRBV4-1 and TRBJ2-3, with D perhaps TRBD2 (6 bases). Deletions cut 0 bases from V and 3 bases from J, with 10 bases between. This CDR3 comprises 15 residues. In germline, CDR1 is MGHRA, CDR2 YSYEKL. The CDR3 DNA is TGCGCCAGCAGCCAAGATTCGACTAGTACAGATACGCAGTATTTT. Its translation: CASSQDSTSTDTQYF.

The V gene is TRBV5-1, the J gene TRBJ2-1; no clear D gene. This CDR3 spans 10 amino acids. V was trimmed by 6 bases and J by 8 bases, leaving 6 bases between them. CDR1 and CDR2 (germline): SGHRS, YFSETQ. This CDR3 reads CASTPDEQFF. In nucleotides, the CDR3 is TGCGCCAGCACCCCCGATGAGCAGTTCTTC.

CDR3 sequence (DNA): TGTGCCAGCAGCCAGAGGACAGGGGGGATGAAAGAGACCCAGTACTTC. Amino acid sequence: CASSQRTGGMKETQYF. The rearrangement links TRBV5-4 to TRBJ2-5; 10 bases are shared with TRBD1. Trimming removed 4 bases from V and 3 bases from J; junction bases left unmatched: 9. The CDR3 is 16 residues long. The germline gives CDR1 SGHNT, CDR2 YYREEE (reference sequence).

DNA for the CDR3: TGTGCCAGCAGTGTCGCGTGGACAACGCGAAGGAGCTCCTACGAGCAGTACTTC. It encodes CASSVAWTTRRSSYEQYF. The V call is TRBV2, the J call TRBJ2-7, with D perhaps matching TRBD1 (5 bases). Looked up from germline, CDR1 is SNHLY and CDR2 is FYNNEI. V dropped 4 bases and J dropped 0 bases, with 22 bases sitting between them. This CDR3 has 18 residues.

This rearrangement joins TRBV2 to TRBJ1-5, with D perhaps TRBD1 (5 bases). Trimming took off 7 bases at V and 5 bases at J, with 18 bases between the two ends. This CDR3 contains 15 residues. In germline, CDR1 is SNHLY, CDR2 FYNNEI. In DNA, the CDR3 is TGTGCCAGCATCGAGGGGATAACGGGGGATCAGCCCCAGCATTTT. Translated: CASIEGITGDQPQHF.

This clone has ten or more counts. The chain couples TRBV21-1 to TRBJ2-3; no DNA check was done on the table's D call, TRBD2. TRBV21-1 is given as a pseudogene. There are 20 residues in the CDR3. The CDR3: CASSWQGQAGGRYRPDTQYF. CDR3 in DNA: TGTGCCAGCAGCTGGCAGGGGCAAGCGGGGGGTCGATATCGGCCAGATACGCAGTATTTT.

V and J are TRBV3-1 (or the pseudogene TRBV3-2) and TRBJ2-7; possibly TRBD2 for D (5 bases). Per the germline V gene, CDR1 is LGHDT and CDR2 is YNNKEL (reference sequence). There are 14 residues in the CDR3. With 4 bases removed from V and 5 bases from J, the gap between germline ends came to 15 bases. The CDR3 spells CASSPGSRVHEQYF. CDR3 sequence (DNA): TGTGCCAGCAGCCCTGGCTCGAGGGTCCACGAGCAGTACTTC.

The chain employs TRBV5-5 and TRBJ1-4; D call uncertain. The length of the CDR3 is 12 residues. The V and J ends lost 0 bases and 7 bases respectively, with 4 bases between them. In germline, CDR1 is SGHKS, CDR2 YYEKEE (reference sequence). The CDR3 protein is CASSLVGEKLFF. The DNA of the CDR3 is TGTGCCAGCAGCTTGGTTGGTGAAAAACTGTTTTTT.

This rearrangement joins TRBV19 to TRBJ1-5, with D unclear. The germline V and J ends were trimmed by 3 bases and 3 bases, with 12 bases remaining between them. This CDR3 is 15 amino acids long. Germline CDR1 is LNHDA and CDR2 is SQIVND (reference sequence). The chain's CDR3 is CASSMLDWDNQPQHF. CDR3 DNA sequence: TGTGCCAGTAGTATGTTAGATTGGGACAATCAGCCCCAGCATTTT.

This clone turned up a few times. This chain joins TRBV7-2 and TRBJ2-3; D might be TRBD1 or TRBD2, each matching 7 bases. Germline V gene sequence: CDR1 SGHTA, CDR2 FQGNSA. Trimming stripped 0 bases from V and 6 bases from J, with 19 bases between. The CDR3 has 17 amino acids. The CDR3 nucleotides are TGTGCCAGCAGCTTAGCAACCGCAGGGGGGGGCCAGGATACGCAGTATTTT. Translating gives CASSLATAGGGQDTQYF.

This clone was seen more than once but under ten times. This chain connects TRBV28 to TRBJ2-3, with 10 bases matching TRBD2. After removal of 2 bases from V and 2 bases from J, the junction contained 7 bases not matched to a gene. Germline V lookup: CDR1 MDHEN, CDR2 SYDVKM. This CDR3 comprises 17 residues. The CDR3 nucleotides read TGTGCCAGCAGTTTAAGGAGGAGCGGGGGGGCCACAGATACGCAGTATTTT. As protein: CASSLRRSGGATDTQYF.

This clone was counted once. This sequence joins TRBV29-1 and TRBJ1-4, with 9 nucleotides matching TRBD1. The CDR3 length is 14 residues. The junction had 7 bases not matched to a gene; V was cut back by 4 bases and J by 7 bases. Germline CDR1 SQVTM, CDR2 ANQGSEA. CDR3: CSVGGTGSGEKLFF. The CDR3 nucleotides are TGCAGCGTTGGGGGGACAGGGTCGGGTGAAAAACTGTTTTTT.